One and the same sample provided the 18 T cell receptor beta chains below, sequenced in a study of vaccination and CD4 T cells after COVID-19. Treatment: roughly ten-day PBMC culture with coronavirus spike peptide pools or control peptides (ViraFEST assay). The assay that was used to sequence DNA from cultured CD4+ T cells was the Oncomine TCR Beta short-read assay. TCRdb used MiXCR to reprocess the PCR reads, holding one entry per CDR3 protein. The sample consists of about 23,000 distinct CDR3 sequences, around two fifths of them appearing once. What these receptors recognize is not known. Material: CD4+ T cells from blood, cultured in vitro, obtained before SARS-CoV-2 vaccination. These receptors all stem from a human donor who received a COVID-19 vaccine.

As to this clonotype: The junction differs from germline at one of its ends, possibly a read error. The chain recombines TRBV15 with TRBJ1-1; no reliable D call. This CDR3 comprises 14 residues. Germline lookup yields CDR1 LNHNV and CDR2 YYDKDF (reference sequence). CDR3 DNA sequence: TGTGCCACCAGCAGCAGGTTGATGAACACTGGAGCTTTCTTT. Translated: CATSSRLMNTGAFF. The full variable domain, with the rest looked up from reference TRBV15 and TRBJ1-1, is DAMVIQNPRYQVTQFGKPVTLSCSQTLNHNVMYWYQQKSSQAPKLLFHYYDKDFNNEADTPDNFQSRRPNTSFCFLDIRSPGLGDTAMYLCATSSRLMNTGAFFGQGTRLTVV.

This chain joins TRBV2 and TRBJ2-5, with 10 bases lining up with TRBD1. The CDR3 spans 15 residues. Looked up from germline, CDR1 is SNHLY and CDR2 is FYNNEI. V lost 6 bases to trimming and J lost 4 bases; unmatched junction nucleotides: 8. The CDR3 reads CASSLGTGEGETQYF. The DNA for the CDR3 is TGTGCCAGCAGCCTGGGGACAGGGGAAGGAGAGACCCAGTACTTC.

This clonotype occurred a few times. V and J are TRBV30 and TRBJ2-5; TRBD2 matches at 8 bases. Germline-derived CDR1 and CDR2 are GTSNPN and SVGIG (reference sequence). CDR3 length: 13 residues. V gave up 5 bases and J gave up 8 bases; unmatched junction bases: 10. CDR3 in DNA: TGTGCCTGGGCGGCGGGGGGTGCCCAAACCCAGTACTTC. It specifies CAWAAGGAQTQYF.

V and J are TRBV15 and TRBJ2-7, with D tentatively TRBD1 (8 bases). Germline CDR1 reads LNHNV; CDR2 reads YYDKDF (reference sequence). The CDR3 sequence is 14 residues long. V was cut by 3 bases and J by 6 bases, with 15 bases left in between. The CDR3 region has the DNA TGTGCCACCAGCAGTTTGGACAGGGAGGGCGAGCAGTACTTC. This gives the protein CATSSLDREGEQYF.

This chain links TRBV20-1 with TRBJ2-2; 8 bases are shared with TRBD2. This CDR3 has 13 amino acids. V shed 6 bases and J 6 bases; nucleotides not matched to a gene: 6. Germline V lookup: CDR1 DFQATT, CDR2 SNEGSKA (reference sequence). CDR3 in DNA: TGCAGTGCCGTGGCGCGGGGGGCCGGGGAGCTGTTTTTT. It encodes CSAVARGAGELFF.

The CDR3 spells CAISTPGAIGEQYF. CDR3 DNA: TGTGCCATCAGTACTCCGGGGGCCATTGGGGAGCAGTACTTC. The chain employs TRBV10-3 and TRBJ2-7; D tentatively reads TRBD1 or TRBD2 (6 bases each). V lost 5 bases to trimming and J lost 7 bases, with 18 bases between them. The CDR3 sequence is 14 residues long. Germline CDR1 and CDR2: ENHRY and SYGVKD.

This chain joins TRBV27 and TRBJ2-7; 10 nucleotides match TRBD2. This CDR3 comprises 15 residues. Germline V CDR1 and CDR2: MNHEY, SMNVEV (reference sequence). J lost 3 bases, V lost 2 bases, and 4 bases had no gene match. The CDR3 DNA reads TGTGCCAGCAGTTTACGAAGCGGGGGGGTCTACGAGCAGTACTTC. It is translated as CASSLRSGGVYEQYF.

The chain carries TRBV20-1 and TRBJ1-1, with D tentatively TRBD1 (6 bases). Trimming stripped 2 bases from V and 0 bases from J, with 10 bases between. In germline, CDR1 is DFQATT, CDR2 SNEGSKA (reference sequence). CDR3 length equals 14 residues. CDR3 DNA sequence: TGCAGTGCTAGAAAGGGGGGAATGAACACTGAAGCTTTCTTT. As protein: CSARKGGMNTEAFF.

This clonotype came up a few times. The CDR3 loop is CASSPLGQSNQPQHF. DNA of the CDR3: TGTGCCAGCAGCCCGTTGGGGCAGAGCAATCAGCCCCAGCATTTT. This chain links TRBV5-5 with TRBJ1-5; a possible D gene is TRBD1 (5 bases). Trimming stripped 4 bases from V and 1 base from J, with 12 bases between. The CDR3 is made up of 15 amino acids. The V gene's germline CDR1 is SGHKS and CDR2 YYEKEE (reference sequence).

This clonotype was observed a single time. The chain carries TRBV7-9 and TRBJ2-5; D unresolved. Germline assignment: CDR1 SEHNR and CDR2 FQNEAQ (reference sequence). V was trimmed by 0 bases and J by 5 bases, leaving 13 bases between them. CDR3 length equals 15 residues. This CDR3 is CASSLASPLGETQYF. CDR3 DNA: TGTGCCAGCAGCTTAGCGTCGCCCCTCGGGGAGACCCAGTACTTC. Full variable domain (outside the CDR3, taken from reference TRBV7-9 and TRBJ2-5): DTGVSQNPRHKITKRGQNVTFRCDPISEHNRLYWYRQTLGQGPEFLTYFQNEAQLEKSRLLSDRFSAERPKGSFSTLEIQRTEQGDSAMYLCASSLASPLGETQYFGPGTRLLVL.

This clonotype was counted a few times. This chain connects TRBV23-1 to TRBJ1-6, with D possibly matching TRBD1 (5 bases). TRBV23-1 is treated as an ORF (open reading frame) with a function not yet certain. This CDR3 region has 17 residues. Trimming took off 2 bases at V and 6 bases at J, with 17 bases between the two ends. In DNA form, the CDR3 reads TGCGCCAGCAGTCAACCGCGGCAGGGAAGTGGTAATTCACCCCTCCACTTT. This gives the protein CASSQPRQGSGNSPLHF.

J is TRBJ2-2 and V is TRBV18, with unresolved D. The germline CDR1 and CDR2 sequences are KGHSH and LQKENI. This CDR3 spans 12 amino acids. Deletions cut 0 bases from V and 6 bases from J, with 2 bases between. The chain's CDR3 is CASSPPAGELFF. The DNA for the CDR3 is TGTGCCAGCTCACCACCTGCCGGGGAGCTGTTTTTT.

This clonotype appeared a few times. The V call is TRBV7-6, the J call TRBJ2-6, with 9 bases fitting TRBD1. Germline CDR1 reads SGHVS; CDR2 reads FNYEAQ. The CDR3 loop spans 18 amino acids. J was trimmed by 0 bases and V by 1 base; bases with no gene match: 4. CDR3 bases: TGTGCCAGCAGCTTAGAAACAGGGGGCGGCTCTGGGGCCAACGTCCTGACTTTC. Translating gives CASSLETGGGSGANVLTF.

This clonotype was seen more than once but under ten times. This chain links TRBV10-3 with TRBJ2-2; tentative D call: TRBD2 (6 bases). This CDR3 is built from 15 residues. Between the trimmed V and J ends, which lost 3 bases and 1 base, there was a span of 9 bases. Germline V gene sequence: CDR1 ENHRY, CDR2 SYGVKD. CDR3 DNA: TGTGCCATCAGTGAATCGGGGGTGAACACCGGGGAGCTGTTTTTT. Amino acid sequence: CAISESGVNTGELFF.

This chain's CDR3 is CSVGSANQPQHF. As DNA, the CDR3 is TGCAGCGTTGGCAGCGCCAATCAGCCCCAGCATTTT. This rearrangement joins TRBV29-1 to TRBJ1-5; no clear D. CDR1 is SQVTM, CDR2 ANQGSEA, per germline. This CDR3 is 12 amino acids long. V was cut by 4 bases and J by 3 bases, with 7 bases left in between.

The chain carries TRBV12-3 or TRBV12-4 and TRBJ2-7; TRBD1 is a possible D gene (6 bases). The CDR3 consists of 13 residues. Trimming left V 3 bases short and J 3 bases short, with 9 bases between. The CDR3 DNA reads as TGTGCCAGCAGTTTGACCAGGGGCTACGAGCAGTACTTC. As protein: CASSLTRGYEQYF.

Concerning this clonotype: Its ends do not fully match the called genes, so a read error is possible. The rearrangement links TRBV7-8 to TRBJ2-7, with D possibly being TRBD2 (6 bases). CDR1 and CDR2 from the germline V gene are SGHVS and FQNEAQ. The CDR3 spans 16 residues. CDR3 region: CASSLEVAAVSYELYF. The CDR3 DNA follows: TGTGCCAGCAGCTTAGAGGTAGCGGCGGTCTCCTACGAGCTGTACTTC. The full variable domain, with the rest looked up from reference TRBV7-8 and TRBJ2-7, is GAGVSQSPRYKVAKRGQDVALRCDPISGHVSLFWYQQALGQGPEFLTYFQNEAQLDKSGLPSDRFFAERPEGSVSTLKIQRTQQEDSAVYLCASSLEVAAVSYELYFGPGTRLTVT.

The chain combines TRBV7-9 with TRBJ2-7, with 7 nucleotides matching TRBD1. The CDR3 has 16 amino acids. The germline CDR1 and CDR2 sequences are SEHNR and FQNEAQ (reference sequence). With 5 bases clipped from V and 5 bases from J, the junction kept 15 bases outside the gene matches. This CDR3 reads CASSPLSGDRVHEQYF. The CDR3 DNA follows: TGTGCCAGCAGCCCCCTATCTGGTGACAGGGTCCACGAGCAGTACTTC.